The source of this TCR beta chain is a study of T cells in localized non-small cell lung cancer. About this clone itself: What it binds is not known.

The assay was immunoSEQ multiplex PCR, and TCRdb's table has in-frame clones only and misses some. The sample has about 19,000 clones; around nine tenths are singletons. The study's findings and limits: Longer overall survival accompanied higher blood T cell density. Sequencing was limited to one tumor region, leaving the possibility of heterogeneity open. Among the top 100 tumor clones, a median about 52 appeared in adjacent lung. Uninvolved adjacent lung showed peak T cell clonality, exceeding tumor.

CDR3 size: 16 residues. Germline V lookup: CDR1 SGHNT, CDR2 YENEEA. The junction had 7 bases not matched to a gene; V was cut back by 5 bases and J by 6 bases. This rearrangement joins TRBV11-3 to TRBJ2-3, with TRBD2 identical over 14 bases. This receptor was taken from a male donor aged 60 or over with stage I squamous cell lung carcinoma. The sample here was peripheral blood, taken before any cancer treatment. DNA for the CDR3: TGTGCCAGCAGCCTGGGACTAGCGGGAGATGCGGATACGCAGTATTTT. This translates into CASSLGLAGDADTQYF.